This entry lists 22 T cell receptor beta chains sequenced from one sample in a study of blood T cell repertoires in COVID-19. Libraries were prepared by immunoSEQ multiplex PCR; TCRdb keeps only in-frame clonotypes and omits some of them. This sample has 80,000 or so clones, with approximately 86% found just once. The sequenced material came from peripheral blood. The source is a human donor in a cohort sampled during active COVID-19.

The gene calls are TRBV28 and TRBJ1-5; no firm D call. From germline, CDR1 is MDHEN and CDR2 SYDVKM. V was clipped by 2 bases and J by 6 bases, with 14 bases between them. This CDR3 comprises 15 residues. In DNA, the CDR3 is TGTGCCAGCAGTTTACCCGACACAAATGGTCAGCCCCAGCATTTT. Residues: CASSLPDTNGQPQHF. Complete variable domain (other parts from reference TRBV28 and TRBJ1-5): DVKVTQSSRYLVKRTGEKVFLECVQDMDHENMFWYRQDPGLGLRLIYFSYDVKMKEKGDIPEGYSVSREKKERFSLILESASTNQTSMYLCASSLPDTNGQPQHFGDGTRLSIL.

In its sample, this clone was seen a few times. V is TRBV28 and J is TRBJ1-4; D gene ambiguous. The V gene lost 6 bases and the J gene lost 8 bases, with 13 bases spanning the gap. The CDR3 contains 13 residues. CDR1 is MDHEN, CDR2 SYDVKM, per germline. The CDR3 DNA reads TGTGCCAGCAGGGAGGTCTCCTACGAAAAACTGTTTTTT. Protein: CASREVSYEKLFF.

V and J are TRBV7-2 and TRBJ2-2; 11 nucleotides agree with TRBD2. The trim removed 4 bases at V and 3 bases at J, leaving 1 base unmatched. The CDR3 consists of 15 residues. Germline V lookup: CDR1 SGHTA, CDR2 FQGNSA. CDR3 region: CASSSGLADTGELFF. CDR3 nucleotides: TGTGCCAGCAGCTCGGGACTAGCGGACACCGGGGAGCTGTTTTTT. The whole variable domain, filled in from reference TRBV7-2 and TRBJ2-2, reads GAGVSQSPSNKVTEKGKDVELRCDPISGHTALYWYRQSLGQGLEFLIYFQGNSAPDKSGLPSDRFSAERTGGSVSTLTIQRTQQEDSAVYLCASSSGLADTGELFFGEGSRLTVL.

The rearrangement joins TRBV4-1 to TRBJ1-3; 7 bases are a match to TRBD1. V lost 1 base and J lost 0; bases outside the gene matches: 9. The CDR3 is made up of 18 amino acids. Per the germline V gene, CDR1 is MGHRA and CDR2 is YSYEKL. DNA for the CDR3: TGCGCCAGCAGCCAAGGAAGACAGGGACACTCCTCTGGAAACACCATATATTTT. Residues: CASSQGRQGHSSGNTIYF.

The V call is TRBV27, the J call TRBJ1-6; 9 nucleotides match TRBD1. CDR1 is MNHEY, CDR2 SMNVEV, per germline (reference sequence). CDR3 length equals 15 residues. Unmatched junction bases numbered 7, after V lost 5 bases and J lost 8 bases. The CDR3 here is CASSPPGQGYSPLHF. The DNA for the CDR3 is TGTGCCAGCAGTCCGCCGGGACAGGGATATTCACCCCTCCACTTT.

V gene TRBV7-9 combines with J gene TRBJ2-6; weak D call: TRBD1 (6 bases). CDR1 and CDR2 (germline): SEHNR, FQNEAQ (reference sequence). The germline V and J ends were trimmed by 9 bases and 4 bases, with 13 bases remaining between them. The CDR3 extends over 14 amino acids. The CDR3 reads CARTGMAGANVLTF. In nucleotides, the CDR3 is TGTGCCAGAACAGGGATGGCGGGGGCCAACGTCCTGACTTTC. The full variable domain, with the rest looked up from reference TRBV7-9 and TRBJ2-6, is DTGVSQNPRHKITKRGQNVTFRCDPISEHNRLYWYRQTLGQGPEFLTYFQNEAQLEKSRLLSDRFSAERPKGSFSTLEIQRTEQGDSAMYLCARTGMAGANVLTFGAGSRLTVL.

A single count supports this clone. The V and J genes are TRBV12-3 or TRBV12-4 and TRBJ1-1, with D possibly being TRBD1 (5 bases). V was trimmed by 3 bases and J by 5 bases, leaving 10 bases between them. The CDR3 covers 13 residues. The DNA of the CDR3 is TGTGCCAGCAGTTTCGCAGGGCAAACTGAAGCTTTCTTT. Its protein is CASSFAGQTEAFF.

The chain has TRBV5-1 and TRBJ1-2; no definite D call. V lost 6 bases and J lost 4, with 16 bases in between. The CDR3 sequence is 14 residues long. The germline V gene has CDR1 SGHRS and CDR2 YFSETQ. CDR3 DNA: TGCGCCAGCACCCCCAATCGGGAAAGCTATGGCTACACCTTC. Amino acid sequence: CASTPNRESYGYTF.

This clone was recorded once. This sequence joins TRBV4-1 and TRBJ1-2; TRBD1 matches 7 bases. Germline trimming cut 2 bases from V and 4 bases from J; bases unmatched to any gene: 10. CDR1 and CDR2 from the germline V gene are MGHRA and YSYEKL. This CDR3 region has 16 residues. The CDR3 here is CASSQPRDSPLYGYTF. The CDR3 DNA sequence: TGCGCCAGCAGCCAACCCCGGGACAGCCCGCTCTATGGCTACACCTTC.

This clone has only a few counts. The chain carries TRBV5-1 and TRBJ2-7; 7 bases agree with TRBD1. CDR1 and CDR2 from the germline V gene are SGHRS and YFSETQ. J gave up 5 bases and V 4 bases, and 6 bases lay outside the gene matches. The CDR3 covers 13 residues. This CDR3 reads CASSIDRAHEQYF. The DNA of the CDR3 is TGCGCCAGCAGCATAGACAGGGCCCACGAGCAGTACTTC.

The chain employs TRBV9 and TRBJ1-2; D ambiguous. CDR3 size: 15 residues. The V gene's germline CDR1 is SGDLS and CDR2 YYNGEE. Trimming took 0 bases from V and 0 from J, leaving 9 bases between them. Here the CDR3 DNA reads TGTGCCAGCAGCGTAGCGGCCACTACTAACTATGGCTACACCTTC. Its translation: CASSVAATTNYGYTF.

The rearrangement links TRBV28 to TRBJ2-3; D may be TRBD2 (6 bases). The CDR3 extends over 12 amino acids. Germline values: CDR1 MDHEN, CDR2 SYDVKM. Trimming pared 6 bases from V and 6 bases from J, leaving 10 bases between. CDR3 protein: CASRGGADTQYF. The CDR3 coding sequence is TGTGCCAGCAGGGGCGGGGCGGATACGCAGTATTTT.

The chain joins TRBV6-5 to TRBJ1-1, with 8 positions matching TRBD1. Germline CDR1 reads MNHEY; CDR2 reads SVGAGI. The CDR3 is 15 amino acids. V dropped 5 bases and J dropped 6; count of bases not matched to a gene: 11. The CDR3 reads CASSPPETGVAEAFF. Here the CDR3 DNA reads TGTGCCAGCAGTCCACCGGAGACAGGGGTGGCTGAAGCTTTCTTT.

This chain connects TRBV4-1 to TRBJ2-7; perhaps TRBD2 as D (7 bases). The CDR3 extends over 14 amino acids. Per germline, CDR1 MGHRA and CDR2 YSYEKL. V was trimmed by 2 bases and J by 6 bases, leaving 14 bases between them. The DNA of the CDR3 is TGCGCCAGCAGCCAACGGGGGCCGGGGGGCGAGCAGTACTTC. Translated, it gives CASSQRGPGGEQYF.

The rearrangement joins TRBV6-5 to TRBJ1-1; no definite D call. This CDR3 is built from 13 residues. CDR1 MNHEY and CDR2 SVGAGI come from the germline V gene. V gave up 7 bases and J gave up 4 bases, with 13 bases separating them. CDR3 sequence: CASNVEGVTEAFF. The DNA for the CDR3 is TGTGCCAGCAACGTCGAGGGCGTCACTGAAGCTTTCTTT.

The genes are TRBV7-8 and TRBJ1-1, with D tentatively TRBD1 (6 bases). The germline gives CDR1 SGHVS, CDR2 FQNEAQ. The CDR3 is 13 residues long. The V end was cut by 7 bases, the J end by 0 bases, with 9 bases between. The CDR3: CASTGQLNTEAFF. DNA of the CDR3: TGTGCCAGCACCGGACAGCTGAACACTGAAGCTTTCTTT. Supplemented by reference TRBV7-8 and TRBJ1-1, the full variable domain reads GAGVSQSPRYKVAKRGQDVALRCDPISGHVSLFWYQQALGQGPEFLTYFQNEAQLDKSGLPSDRFFAERPEGSVSTLKIQRTQQEDSAVYLCASTGQLNTEAFFGQGTRLTVV.

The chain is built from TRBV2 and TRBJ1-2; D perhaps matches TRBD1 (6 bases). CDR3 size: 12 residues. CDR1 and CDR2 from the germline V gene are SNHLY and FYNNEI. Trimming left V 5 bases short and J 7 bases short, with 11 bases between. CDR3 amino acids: CASSQGPVGYTF. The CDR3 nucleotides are TGTGCCAGCAGTCAGGGGCCTGTTGGCTACACCTTC.

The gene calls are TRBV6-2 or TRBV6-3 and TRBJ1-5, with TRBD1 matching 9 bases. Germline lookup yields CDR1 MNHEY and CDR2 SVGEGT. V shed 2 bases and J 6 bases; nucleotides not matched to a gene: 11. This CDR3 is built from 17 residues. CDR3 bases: TGTGCCAGCAGTTACGGCGGGCCGGGACAGGGTGGTCAGCCCCAGCATTTT. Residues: CASSYGGPGQGGQPQHF.

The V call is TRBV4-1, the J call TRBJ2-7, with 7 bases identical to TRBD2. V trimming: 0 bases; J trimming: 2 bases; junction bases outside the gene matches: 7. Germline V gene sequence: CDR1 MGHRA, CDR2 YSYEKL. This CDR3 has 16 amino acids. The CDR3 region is CASSQERSSGPYEQYF. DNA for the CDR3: TGCGCCAGCAGCCAAGAGAGGTCTAGCGGACCCTACGAGCAGTACTTC.

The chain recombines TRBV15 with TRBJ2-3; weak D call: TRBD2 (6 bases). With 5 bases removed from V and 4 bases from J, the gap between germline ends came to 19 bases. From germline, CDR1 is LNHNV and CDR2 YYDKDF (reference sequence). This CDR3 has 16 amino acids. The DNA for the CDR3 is TGTGCCACCAGCCGGAGGACGGGGGTCCTGGCAGATACGCAGTATTTT. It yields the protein CATSRRTGVLADTQYF.

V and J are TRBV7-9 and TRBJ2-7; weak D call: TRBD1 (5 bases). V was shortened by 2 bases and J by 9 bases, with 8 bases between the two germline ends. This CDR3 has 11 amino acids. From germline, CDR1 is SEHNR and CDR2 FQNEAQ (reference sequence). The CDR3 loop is CASSLQGGQYF. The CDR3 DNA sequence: TGTGCCAGCAGCTTACAGGGCGGGCAGTACTTC.

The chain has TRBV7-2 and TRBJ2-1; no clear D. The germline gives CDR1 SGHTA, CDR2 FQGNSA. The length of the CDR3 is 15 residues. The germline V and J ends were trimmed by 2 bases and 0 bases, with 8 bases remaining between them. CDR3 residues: CASSLMSASYNEQFF. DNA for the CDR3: TGTGCCAGCAGCTTAATGAGCGCCTCCTACAATGAGCAGTTCTTC.